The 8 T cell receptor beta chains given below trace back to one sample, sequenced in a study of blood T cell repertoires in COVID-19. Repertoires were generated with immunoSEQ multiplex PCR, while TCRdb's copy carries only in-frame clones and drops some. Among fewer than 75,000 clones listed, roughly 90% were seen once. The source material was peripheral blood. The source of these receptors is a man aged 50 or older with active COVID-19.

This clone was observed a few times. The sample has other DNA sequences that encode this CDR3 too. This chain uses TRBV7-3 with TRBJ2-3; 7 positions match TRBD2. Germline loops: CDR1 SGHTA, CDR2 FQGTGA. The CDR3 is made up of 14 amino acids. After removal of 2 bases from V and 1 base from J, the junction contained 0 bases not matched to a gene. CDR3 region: CASSLLAGTDTQYF. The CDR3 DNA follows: TGTGCCAGCAGCTTACTAGCGGGCACAGATACGCAGTATTTT.

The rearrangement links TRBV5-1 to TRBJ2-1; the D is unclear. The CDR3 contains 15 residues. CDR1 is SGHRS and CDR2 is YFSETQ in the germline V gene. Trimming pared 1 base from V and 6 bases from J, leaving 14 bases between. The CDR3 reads CASSLIGYKSNEQFF. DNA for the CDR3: TGCGCCAGCAGCTTGATCGGGTATAAGTCCAATGAGCAGTTCTTC.

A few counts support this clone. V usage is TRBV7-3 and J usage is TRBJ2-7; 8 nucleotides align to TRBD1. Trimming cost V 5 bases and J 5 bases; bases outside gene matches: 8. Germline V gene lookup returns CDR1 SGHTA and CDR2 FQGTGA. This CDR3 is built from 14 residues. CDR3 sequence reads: CASSGGQGIHEQYF. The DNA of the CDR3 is TGTGCCAGCAGCGGCGGACAGGGAATCCACGAGCAGTACTTC.

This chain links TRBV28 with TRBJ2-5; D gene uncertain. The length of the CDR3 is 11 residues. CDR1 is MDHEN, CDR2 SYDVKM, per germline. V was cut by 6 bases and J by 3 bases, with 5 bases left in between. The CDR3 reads CASRLKETQYF. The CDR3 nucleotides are TGTGCCAGCAGACTCAAAGAGACCCAGTACTTC.

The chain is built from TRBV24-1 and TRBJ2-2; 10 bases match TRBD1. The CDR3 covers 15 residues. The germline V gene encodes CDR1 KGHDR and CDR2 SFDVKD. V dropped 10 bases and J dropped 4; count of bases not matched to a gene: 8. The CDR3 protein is CATYGTGAVTGELFF. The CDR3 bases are TGTGCCACTTATGGGACAGGGGCCGTCACCGGGGAGCTGTTTTTT.

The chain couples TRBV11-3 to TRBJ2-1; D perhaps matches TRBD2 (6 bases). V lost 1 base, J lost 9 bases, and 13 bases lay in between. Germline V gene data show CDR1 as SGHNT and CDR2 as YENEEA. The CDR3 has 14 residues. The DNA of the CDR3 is TGTGCCAGCAGCTTAGCGGCGGGGACGGTTGAGCAGTTCTTC. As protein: CASSLAAGTVEQFF. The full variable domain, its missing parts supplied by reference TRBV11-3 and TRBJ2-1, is EAGVVQSPRYKIIEKKQPVAFWCNPISGHNTLYWYLQNLGQGPELLIRYENEEAVDDSQLPKDRFSAERLKGVDSTLKIQPAELGDSAVYLCASSLAAGTVEQFFGPGTRLTVL.

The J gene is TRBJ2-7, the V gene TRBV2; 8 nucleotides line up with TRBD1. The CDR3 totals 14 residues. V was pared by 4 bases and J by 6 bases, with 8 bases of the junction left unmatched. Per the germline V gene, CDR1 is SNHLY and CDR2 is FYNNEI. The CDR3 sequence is CASSGPGGHVEQYF. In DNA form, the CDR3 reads TGTGCCAGCAGTGGGCCAGGGGGCCACGTCGAGCAGTACTTC. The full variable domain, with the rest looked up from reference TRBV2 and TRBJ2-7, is EPEVTQTPSHQVTQMGQEVILRCVPISNHLYFYWYRQILGQKVEFLVSFYNNEISEKSEIFDDQFSVERPDGSNFTLKIRSTKLEDSAMYFCASSGPGGHVEQYFGPGTRLTVT.

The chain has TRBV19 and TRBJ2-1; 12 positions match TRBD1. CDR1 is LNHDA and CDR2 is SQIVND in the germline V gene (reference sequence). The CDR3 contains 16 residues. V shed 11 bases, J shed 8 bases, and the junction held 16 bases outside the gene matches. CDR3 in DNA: TGTGCCGTATCTAGAACCCGGGACAGGGGGCTCGATGAGCAGTTCTTC. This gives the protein CAVSRTRDRGLDEQFF.